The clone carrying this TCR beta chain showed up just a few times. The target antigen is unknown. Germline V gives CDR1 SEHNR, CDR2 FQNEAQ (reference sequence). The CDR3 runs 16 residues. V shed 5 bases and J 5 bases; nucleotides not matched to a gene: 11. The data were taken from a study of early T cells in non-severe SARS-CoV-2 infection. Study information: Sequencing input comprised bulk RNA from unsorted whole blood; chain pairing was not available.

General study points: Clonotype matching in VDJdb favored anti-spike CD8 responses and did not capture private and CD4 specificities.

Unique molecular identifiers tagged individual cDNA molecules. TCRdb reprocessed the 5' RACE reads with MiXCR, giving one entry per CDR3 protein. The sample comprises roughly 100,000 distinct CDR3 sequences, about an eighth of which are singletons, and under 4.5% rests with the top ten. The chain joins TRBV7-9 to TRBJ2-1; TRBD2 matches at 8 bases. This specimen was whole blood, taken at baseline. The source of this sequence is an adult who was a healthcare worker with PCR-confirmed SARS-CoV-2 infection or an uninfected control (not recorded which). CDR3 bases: TGTGCCAGCAGCACCTTAGCGGGGTCTGTTGACAATGAGCAGTTCTTC. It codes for CASSTLAGSVDNEQFF.